What follows is one T cell receptor beta chain and its context. This entry comes from a study of CD8+ T cells in alopecia areata. TCR sequencing used cDNA made by reverse transcription of extracted RNA. TCRdb's table, derived via immunoSEQ multiplex PCR, lists solely in-frame clones and lacks some. The sample has just over 150,000 clones, 45% to 55% seen once. The specimen was CD8+ T cells sorted from blood, collected at week 0. The receptor was isolated from a human donor with alopecia areata.

The CDR3 nucleotides are TGCAGCGTTGAAGAGGGGCGAAATGAGCAGTTCTTC. Its translation is CSVEEGRNEQFF. The rearrangement joins TRBV29-1 to TRBJ2-1; a possible D gene is TRBD1 (5 bases). V was pared by 0 bases and J by 7 bases, with 7 bases between. Germline CDR1 is SQVTM and CDR2 is ANQGSEA. There are 12 residues in the CDR3.